A selection of T cell receptor beta chains follows, all from one sample in a study of T cells in Graves' hyperthyroidism and ophthalmopathy. TCRdb recomputed calls from the multiplex PCR reads with MiXCR, one row per CDR3 protein. This table has hundreds of thousands of distinct CDR3 sequences, less than 20% appearing once. What was sequenced was blood. Receptors originate from a woman between 18 and 29 years old with Graves' hyperthyroidism. CDR3s include the opening cysteine and the closing phenylalanine or tryptophan. Each record gives: CDR3 DNA, CDR3 protein, J gene, clone size, D gene, CDR3 length, V gene. A D gene is named only where the DNA matches it firmly. Clone size is given for some rows only: seen once, a few or many times, or a class if the clone is expanded.

TGTGCCAGCAGCTTAGAAGGCTCCTACGGGCAGTACTTC	CASSLEGSYGQYF	TRBJ2-7	few	-	13	TRBV11-3
TGTGCCACCCCGGGAGAAGCCTGTTATGGCTACACCTTC	CATPGEACYGYTF	TRBJ1-2	few	-	13	TRBV27
TGTGCCAGCAGTTTAGAAGTTAGCGGGAACTACGAGCAGTACTTC	CASSLEVSGNYEQYF	TRBJ2-7	-	TRBD2	15	TRBV12-3/TRBV12-4
TGTGCCAGCAGCCGACAACGGACAGGGACACCCCTCCACTTT	CASSRQRTGTPLHF	TRBJ1-6	-	TRBD1	14	TRBV3-1
TGCGCCAGCAGCTTACAGGAAGGCACTGAAGCTTTCTTT	CASSLQEGTEAFF	TRBJ1-1	many	-	13	TRBV5-1
TGTGCCAGCAGCGCTTCTAGCGGAACTAGCACAGATACGCAGTATTTT	CASSASSGTSTDTQYF	TRBJ2-3	many	TRBD2	16	TRBV7-3
TGTGCCAGCAGCGCTCCCCCGAGGGGACTAGGCTCCTACAATGAGCAGTTCTTC	CASSAPPRGLGSYNEQFF	TRBJ2-1	few	TRBD2	18	TRBV9
TGTGCCAGCCGGACAGGTTATTTGAACACTGAAGCTTTCTTT	CASRTGYLNTEAFF	TRBJ1-1	-	TRBD1	14	TRBV6-1
TGTGCCAGCAGCGAGGGGCCTTACAAGATTAACTATGGCTACACCTTC	CASSEGPYKINYGYTF	TRBJ1-2	many	-	16	TRBV6-1
TGTGCTAGTGGTTTGGTAACCCAGCGGGGAATCTCCTACGAGCAGTACTTC	CASGLVTQRGISYEQYF	TRBJ2-7	many	TRBD2	17	TRBV12-5
TGTGCCAGCAGTTTAACAAAGAATTTGAACACTGAAGCTTTCTTT	CASSLTKNLNTEAFF	TRBJ1-1	-	-	15	TRBV12-3/TRBV12-4
TGTGCCAGTAGTATAGGGTGGGGAAAGCTGGGGAGGGAGCGAAATGAGCAGTTCTTC	CASSIGWGKLGRERNEQFF	TRBJ2-1	-	TRBD2	19	TRBV19
TGTGCCAGCAGTTACCGCGGACAGGGCCCCTACAATGAGCAGTTCTTC	CASSYRGQGPYNEQFF	TRBJ2-1	many	TRBD1	16	TRBV6-2/TRBV6-3
TGTGCCTGGAGTATACAGTACGTGAGTGAAAAACTGTTTTTT	CAWSIQYVSEKLFF	TRBJ1-4	many	-	14	TRBV30
TGTGCCAGCAGCCTGGAGGGGCAGGGTGAAAAACTGTTTTTT	CASSLEGQGEKLFF	TRBJ1-4	few	-	14	TRBV3-1
TGCAGTGCCGACACCCTCCGGGGGACTGAAGCTTTCTTT	CSADTLRGTEAFF	TRBJ1-1	-	-	13	TRBV20-1
TGTGCCAGCAGCACTCGACAGGGGGCGAATGAGCAGTTCTTC	CASSTRQGANEQFF	TRBJ2-1	many	TRBD1	14	TRBV13
TGTGCCAGCAGTTACTCGAGAAGTTCCGGGGCGCATGGCTACACCTTC	CASSYSRSSGAHGYTF	TRBJ1-2	many	-	16	TRBV6-5
TGCAGTGCTAGAGATTGGAACGGCGGCGAAAAACTGTTTTTT	CSARDWNGGEKLFF	TRBJ1-4	few	-	14	TRBV20-1
TGTGCCAGTAGTACGGGACAGGGCTACAATGAGCAGTTCTTC	CASSTGQGYNEQFF	TRBJ2-1	many	TRBD1	14	TRBV19
TGCAGTGCTAGAGATTTCGGGAGAGGAGCCACTGAAGCTTTCTTT	CSARDFGRGATEAFF	TRBJ1-1	-	-	15	TRBV20-1
TGTGCCAGCGGGGGGTGGGGAGCCAAAAACATTCAGTACTTC	CASGGWGAKNIQYF	TRBJ2-4	many	-	14	TRBV2
TGTGCCAGCAGCTACTACGGAACAGGGAACACTGAAGCTTTCTTT	CASSYYGTGNTEAFF	TRBJ1-1	many	-	15	TRBV5-8
TGTGCCATTAACAGGGGGGATCAGCCCCAGCATTTT	CAINRGDQPQHF	TRBJ1-5	-	TRBD1	12	TRBV6-9
TGTGCCAGCAGCTCCAGGGGTCCCTACGAGCAGTACTTC	CASSSRGPYEQYF	TRBJ2-7	many	-	13	TRBV3-1
TGTGCCAGCAGTTCCCTCCTGACAGTCGAAACTAGCGGGAGGGCCTACGAGCAGTACTTC	CASSSLLTVETSGRAYEQYF	TRBJ2-7	many	TRBD2	20	TRBV6-1
TGTGCTAGTGGTTTTCACCACCGGGACAGGACGTACGAGCAGTACTTC	CASGFHHRDRTYEQYF	TRBJ2-7	many	TRBD1	16	TRBV12-5
TGTGCCAGCAGCCCCCCCTTCGGGCAGGGAGGCTATGGCTACACCTTC	CASSPPFGQGGYGYTF	TRBJ1-2	-	-	16	TRBV4-2
TGTGCCAGCAGCCCCGAGTCGGATTGGGTTAGCTCCTACAATGAGCAGTTCTTC	CASSPESDWVSSYNEQFF	TRBJ2-1	-	-	18	TRBV4-2
TGTGCCATCTTAGGCATTTCAGACTATGGCTACACCTTC	CAILGISDYGYTF	TRBJ1-2	many	-	13	TRBV10-3
TGCAGTGCTAGAACACCCCCCGGGACTAGCGGGCAAAGCTCCTACGAGCAGTACTTC	CSARTPPGTSGQSSYEQYF	TRBJ2-7	-	TRBD2	19	TRBV20-1
TGTGCCAGCAGTTTGTTGAAGGGCTCCTACAATGAGCAGTTCTTC	CASSLLKGSYNEQFF	TRBJ2-1	many	-	15	TRBV12-3/TRBV12-4
TGTGCCAGTGTACAGGGGGGGAACACTGAAGCTTTCTTT	CASVQGGNTEAFF	TRBJ1-1	many	TRBD1	13	TRBV3-1
TGTGCCAGCAGTTTTAATGAGCAGTTCTTC	CASSFNEQFF	TRBJ2-1	many	-	10	TRBV28
TGCGCCAGCAGCTGGGACAGACACAATGAGCAGTTCTTC	CASSWDRHNEQFF	TRBJ2-1	many	TRBD1	13	TRBV5-1
TGTGCCAGCGGCCCCCTTCCACAGGGTGGGTCCTACGAGCAGTACTTC	CASGPLPQGGSYEQYF	TRBJ2-7	many	-	16	TRBV11-1
TGCATTGCTCCTCGGAGCAGTAACTATGGCTACACCTTC	CIAPRSSNYGYTF	TRBJ1-2	few	-	13	TRBV20-1
TGTGCCAGCAGCCCCTCCCCCGGGGGCAACGAGCAGTACTTC	CASSPSPGGNEQYF	TRBJ2-7	many	-	14	TRBV28
TGTGCCAGCAGCAACTCCGGGACAGAATACTACGAGCAGTACTTC	CASSNSGTEYYEQYF	TRBJ2-7	few	TRBD1	15	TRBV5-6